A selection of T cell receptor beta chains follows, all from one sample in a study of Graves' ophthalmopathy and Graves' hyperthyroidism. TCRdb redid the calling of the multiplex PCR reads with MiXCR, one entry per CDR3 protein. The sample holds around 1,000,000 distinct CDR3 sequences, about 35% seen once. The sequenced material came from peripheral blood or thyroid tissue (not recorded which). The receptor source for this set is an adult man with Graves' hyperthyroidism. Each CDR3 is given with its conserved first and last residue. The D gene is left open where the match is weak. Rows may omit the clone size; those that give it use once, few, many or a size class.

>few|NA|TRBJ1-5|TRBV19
TGTGCCAGTAGTCGGACAAGGGCATTTAATCAGCCCCAGCATTTT
CASSRTRAFNQPQHF
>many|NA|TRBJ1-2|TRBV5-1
TGCGCCAGCAGCTTGGCCGGGGTTGACTATGGCTACACCTTC
CASSLAGVDYGYTF
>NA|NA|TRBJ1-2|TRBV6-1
TGTGCCAGCAGTAGAACAGCCCAAGCTAACTATGGCTACACCTTC
CASSRTAQANYGYTF
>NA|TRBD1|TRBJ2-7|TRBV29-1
TGCAGCGGAAGGGGGGGACAGGGGGCGGAGGAGCAGTACTTC
CSGRGGQGAEEQYF
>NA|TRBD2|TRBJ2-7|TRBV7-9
TGTGCCAGCAGCTTACGTGGGAGGGCCCAAGACGAGCAGTACTTC
CASSLRGRAQDEQYF
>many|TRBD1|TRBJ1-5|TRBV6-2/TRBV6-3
TGTGCCAGCAGTTACGGCGGGACAGGGAATCAGCCCCAGCATTTT
CASSYGGTGNQPQHF
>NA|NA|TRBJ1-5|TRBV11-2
TGTGCCAGCAGGACATACCAGGGGCCCCAGCATTTT
CASRTYQGPQHF
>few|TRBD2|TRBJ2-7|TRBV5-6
TGTGCCAGCAGCGTGGGACTAACGGACTCCTACGAGCAGTACTTC
CASSVGLTDSYEQYF
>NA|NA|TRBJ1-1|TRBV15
TGTGCCACCAGCAGAGTTGGGGTAGGGGGAGCCTTGAACACTGAAGCTTTCTTT
CATSRVGVGGALNTEAFF
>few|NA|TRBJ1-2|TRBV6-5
TGTGCCAGCAGTTACCGGGCCGCCTCTAACTATGGCTACACCTTC
CASSYRAASNYGYTF
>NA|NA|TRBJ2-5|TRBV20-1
TGCAGTGCTAGTAGGGGACGGGTCCAAGAGACCCAGTACTTC
CSASRGRVQETQYF
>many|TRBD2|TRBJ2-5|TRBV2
TGTGCCAGCAGTCCAGCGGGAGGTGAGGAGACCCAGTACTTC
CASSPAGGEETQYF
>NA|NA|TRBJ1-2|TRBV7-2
TGTGCCAGCAGCTACAGCTACACCTTC
CASSYSYTF
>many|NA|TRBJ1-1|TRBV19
TGTGCCAGTAGTATAGGGCCCACCCCGAACACTGAAGCTTTCTTT
CASSIGPTPNTEAFF
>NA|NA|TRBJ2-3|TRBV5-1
TGCGCCAGCAGTCTGGGAGCCGGCACAGATACGCAGTATTTT
CASSLGAGTDTQYF
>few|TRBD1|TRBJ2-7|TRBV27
TGTGCCAGCAGTACCCCCGGACAGGGCGTTCAGTACTTC
CASSTPGQGVQYF
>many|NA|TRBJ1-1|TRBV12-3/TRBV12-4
TGTGCCAGCACCCTGACACTTAACACTGAAGCTTTCTTT
CASTLTLNTEAFF
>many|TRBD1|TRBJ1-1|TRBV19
TGTGCCACCCAGTCCGGGACAGGGATTGTCGCTGAAGCTTTCTTT
CATQSGTGIVAEAFF
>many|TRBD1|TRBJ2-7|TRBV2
TGTGCCAGCAGTAACAGGGGTATGGGCTACGAGCAGTACTTC
CASSNRGMGYEQYF
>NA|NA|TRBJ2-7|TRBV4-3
TGCGCCAGCAGCCAAGAACCCCGGGCTTACGAGCAGTACTTC
CASSQEPRAYEQYF
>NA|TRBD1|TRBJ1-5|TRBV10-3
TGTGCCATCGGAGACAGGGAGAATCAGCCCCAGCATTTT
CAIGDRENQPQHF
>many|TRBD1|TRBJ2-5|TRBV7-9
TGTGCCAGCAGCACCGACCTACAGGGGATTTGGCACGAGACCCAGTACTTC
CASSTDLQGIWHETQYF
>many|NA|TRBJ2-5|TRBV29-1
TGCAGCGTCGCCTGGGGGGAGACCCAGTACTTC
CSVAWGETQYF
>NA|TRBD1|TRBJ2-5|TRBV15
TGTGCCACCAGCAGAGAGGACAGGGGGCTGGGGCAGCCCCAGTACTTC
CATSREDRGLGQPQYF
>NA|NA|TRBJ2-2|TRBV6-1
TGTGCCAGCGGCCCCGGGACACTGGGTTTT
CASGPGTLGF
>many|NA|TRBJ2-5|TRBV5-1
TGCGCCAGCAGCTTGATGGGGGAAGAGACCCAGTACTTC
CASSLMGEETQYF
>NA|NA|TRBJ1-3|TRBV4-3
TGCGCCAGCAGCCAGGGGGCGAGGTTGAATGGAAACACCATATATTTT
CASSQGARLNGNTIYF
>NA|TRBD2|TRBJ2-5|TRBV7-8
TGTGCCAGCCGTGCCGGGGGGGCTTGGGGAGAGACCCAGTACTTC
CASRAGGAWGETQYF
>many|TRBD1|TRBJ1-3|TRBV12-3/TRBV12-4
TGTGCCAGCAGTCCCAGGACAGGTCACTCTGGAAACACCATATATTTT
CASSPRTGHSGNTIYF
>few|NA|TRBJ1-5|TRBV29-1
TGCAGCGTCCTCGGTGCGGGCAATCAGCCCCAGCATTTT
CSVLGAGNQPQHF